Following are 20 T cell receptor beta chains from one sample sequenced in a study of T-cell memory formation after mild COVID-19. Via MiXCR, TCRdb re-called the 5' RACE reads, giving one row per CDR3 protein. The repertoire holds 80,000 to 95,000 distinct CDR3 sequences, with roughly 25% as singletons. The sequenced sample consisted of PBMCs or a T cell subset sorted from them (not recorded which). Every receptor here comes from a man between 18 and 29 years old who had mild COVID-19 (a few samples of this study predate the infection). Cell type and time point are not known.

V usage is TRBV14 and J usage is TRBJ2-7; a weak D match, TRBD2 (5 bases). The V and J ends lost 2 bases and 4 bases respectively, with 12 bases between them. This CDR3 contains 14 residues. Germline assignment: CDR1 SGHDN and CDR2 FVKESK. This CDR3 reads CASSQTRRSYEQYV. As DNA, the CDR3 is TGTGCCAGCAGCCAAACAAGGAGGTCTTACGAGCAGTACGTC.

The chain carries TRBV29-1 and TRBJ2-2; D uncertain. This CDR3 has 10 residues. The ends were cut back, 6 bases at V and 3 bases at J, with 2 bases in the middle. Germline CDR1 SQVTM, CDR2 ANQGSEA. The CDR3, as DNA: TGCAGCGTGGACACCGGGGAGCTGTTTTTT. Its protein is CSVDTGELFF.

V is TRBV4-1 and J is TRBJ1-1, with 7 bases that match TRBD1. This CDR3 has 14 amino acids. V shed 4 bases, J shed 2 bases, and the junction held 4 bases outside the gene matches. Germline V gene data show CDR1 as MGHRA and CDR2 as YSYEKL. As DNA, the CDR3 is TGCGCCAGCAGCCGACAGGGCGGAAACACTGAAGCTTTCTTT. Its protein product is CASSRQGGNTEAFF.

The V and J genes are TRBV7-9 and TRBJ1-2, with 8 bases identical to TRBD1. This CDR3 comprises 14 residues. With 4 bases clipped from V and 3 bases from J, the junction kept 4 bases outside the gene matches. CDR1 and CDR2 (germline): SEHNR, FQNEAQ (reference sequence). CDR3 DNA: TGTGCCAGCAGCTCCTCGACAGGGGACTATGGCTACACCTTC. It yields the protein CASSSSTGDYGYTF. The whole variable domain, remainder taken from reference TRBV7-9 and TRBJ1-2, is DTGVSQNPRHKITKRGQNVTFRCDPISEHNRLYWYRQTLGQGPEFLTYFQNEAQLEKSRLLSDRFSAERPKGSFSTLEIQRTEQGDSAMYLCASSSSTGDYGYTFGSGTRLTVV.

This clonotype was detected only a few times. The chain combines TRBV12-3 or TRBV12-4 with TRBJ2-5; the D gene is possibly TRBD1 (6 bases). The CDR3 is made up of 13 amino acids. V was pared by 5 bases and J by 4 bases, with 11 bases between. CDR3 protein: CASSPTGRETQYF. CDR3 sequence (DNA): TGTGCCAGCAGTCCTACAGGGCGAGAGACCCAGTACTTC.

This clonotype was picked up a small number of times. V is TRBV28 and J is TRBJ2-5; tentative D call: TRBD1 (6 bases). V was cut by 5 bases and J by 5 bases, with 21 bases left in between. The germline V gene has CDR1 MDHEN and CDR2 SYDVKM. CDR3 length equals 16 residues. The CDR3 loop is CASSLGLGWGQETQYF. The CDR3, as DNA: TGTGCCAGCAGTCTCGGACTGGGGTGGGGGCAGGAGACCCAGTACTTC. The full variable domain, completed using reference TRBV28 and TRBJ2-5, is DVKVTQSSRYLVKRTGEKVFLECVQDMDHENMFWYRQDPGLGLRLIYFSYDVKMKEKGDIPEGYSVSREKKERFSLILESASTNQTSMYLCASSLGLGWGQETQYFGPGTRLLVL.

A few counts support this clonotype. The chain joins TRBV6-2 or TRBV6-3 to TRBJ1-1; D call uncertain. The V end lost 3 bases, the J end lost 5 bases, and 10 bases lay between the germline ends. The germline V gene encodes CDR1 MNHEY and CDR2 SVGEGT. The CDR3 length is 13 residues. This CDR3 is CASSYTRRTEAFF. The CDR3 DNA follows: TGTGCCAGCAGTTATACCCGGAGGACTGAAGCTTTCTTT.

This clonotype was detected a few times. The chain recombines TRBV6-2 or TRBV6-3 with TRBJ2-1, with TRBD2 identical over 9 bases. After removal of 2 bases from V and 5 bases from J, the junction contained 4 bases not matched to a gene. In germline, CDR1 is MNHEY, CDR2 SVGEGT. The CDR3 has 15 residues. The DNA of the CDR3 is TGTGCCAGCAGTTACGGCGGGGGGGCCCACAATGAGCAGTTCTTC. Amino acids: CASSYGGGAHNEQFF.

This sequence joins TRBV10-2 and TRBJ2-3; 7 bases are shared with TRBD1. V was pared by 6 bases and J by 0 bases, with 6 bases of the junction left unmatched. This CDR3 is built from 15 residues. In germline, CDR1 is WSHSY, CDR2 SAAADI. The CDR3 DNA reads TGCGCCAGCAGAGACAGGGCTGAAAGCACAGATACGCAGTATTTT. Encoded protein: CASRDRAESTDTQYF.

V is TRBV5-1 and J is TRBJ2-1; D perhaps matches TRBD1 (5 bases). The length of the CDR3 is 15 residues. Germline CDR1 SGHRS, CDR2 YFSETQ. Trimming removed 1 base at V and 6 bases at J, with 14 bases between. The CDR3 DNA reads TGCGCCAGCAGCTTGTGGCAGGGCCCAGGCAATGAGCAGTTCTTC. Amino acids: CASSLWQGPGNEQFF. Using reference TRBV5-1 and TRBJ2-1 for the parts outside the CDR3, the full variable domain is KAGVTQTPRYLIKTRGQQVTLSCSPISGHRSVSWYQQTPGQGLQFLFEYFSETQRNKGNFPGRFSGRQFSNSRSEMNVSTLELGDSALYLCASSLWQGPGNEQFFGPGTRLTVL.

This sequence joins TRBV5-6 and TRBJ2-5, with D unclear. CDR1 SGHDT and CDR2 YYEEEE come from the germline V gene. This CDR3 comprises 15 residues. The V end lost 4 bases, the J end lost 1 base, and 14 bases lay between the germline ends. CDR3 protein: CASSILTRTQETQYF. CDR3 bases: TGTGCCAGCAGCATCCTAACACGGACCCAAGAGACCCAGTACTTC.

CDR3 DNA sequence: TGCAGCGGCTGGGCCGAGGGAACCTACGAGCAGTACTTC. Its translation: CSGWAEGTYEQYF. The gene calls are TRBV29-1 and TRBJ2-7; D possibly corresponds to TRBD2 (5 bases). The CDR3 covers 13 residues. V was trimmed by 7 bases and J by 2 bases, leaving 15 bases between them. Germline V gene lookup returns CDR1 SQVTM and CDR2 ANQGSEA.

The chain is built from TRBV15 and TRBJ2-7; the D is unclear. The V and J ends lost 0 bases and 6 bases respectively, with 9 bases between them. This CDR3 has 13 amino acids. Germline V gives CDR1 LNHNV, CDR2 YYDKDF (reference sequence). CDR3 DNA sequence: TGTGCCACCAGCAGAGATGATTGGGTCGAGCAGTACTTC. Its protein is CATSRDDWVEQYF.

The table lists this clonotype with a few counts. The chain employs TRBV24-1 and TRBJ2-7, with a possible D match to TRBD1 (6 bases). Germline V gives CDR1 KGHDR, CDR2 SFDVKD. The CDR3 totals 16 residues. V lost 1 base and J 5 bases, leaving 17 bases between the germline ends. CDR3 region: CATSDFVGQSPHEQYV. The CDR3 DNA reads as TGTGCCACCAGTGATTTCGTGGGACAATCTCCCCACGAGCAGTACGTC.

The chain joins TRBV2 to TRBJ1-5; D is perhaps TRBD1 (5 bases). V was pared by 6 bases and J by 5 bases, with 8 bases between. Germline V gives CDR1 SNHLY, CDR2 FYNNEI. The CDR3 has 12 residues. CDR3 protein: CASRRGDQPQHF. DNA for the CDR3: TGTGCCAGCAGGAGGGGTGATCAGCCCCAGCATTTT.

The V and J genes are TRBV4-1 and TRBJ1-1; TRBD1 matches at 7 bases. The V gene's germline CDR1 is MGHRA and CDR2 YSYEKL. The CDR3 is made up of 12 amino acids. After removal of 2 bases from V and 11 bases from J, the junction contained 5 bases not matched to a gene. CDR3 protein: CASSQKGASAFF. The CDR3 DNA is TGCGCCAGCAGCCAAAAGGGGGCGAGTGCTTTCTTT.

This rearrangement joins TRBV6-5 to TRBJ2-5; D call uncertain. The V end was cut by 8 bases, the J end by 2 bases, with 9 bases between. The CDR3 consists of 12 residues. Germline loops: CDR1 MNHEY, CDR2 SVGAGI. The CDR3 region is CASGPFQETQYF. CDR3 in DNA: TGTGCCAGCGGGCCGTTTCAAGAGACCCAGTACTTC.

V gene TRBV20-1 combines with J gene TRBJ2-2; weak D call: TRBD2 (5 bases). The CDR3 sequence is 16 residues long. V gave up 3 bases and J gave up 0 bases, with 14 bases separating them. Germline assignment: CDR1 DFQATT and CDR2 SNEGSKA (reference sequence). The CDR3 is CSARGSGATNTGELFF. The CDR3 DNA follows: TGCAGTGCTAGGGGGAGCGGCGCGACGAACACCGGGGAGCTGTTTTTT.

This clonotype has a handful of counts. The V and J genes are TRBV20-1 and TRBJ2-1; 9 nucleotides agree with TRBD1. The CDR3 spans 16 residues. Germline V CDR1 and CDR2: DFQATT, SNEGSKA (reference sequence). V was pared by 1 base and J by 9 bases, with 13 bases of the junction left unmatched. CDR3 sequence (DNA): TGCAGTGCTAGAGTAAGGGGACAGGGAGGAACGATTGAGCAGTTCTTC. This codes for CSARVRGQGGTIEQFF.

This clonotype was observed a handful of times. V gene TRBV7-9 combines with J gene TRBJ1-1; D uncertain. Trimming took off 1 base at V and 7 bases at J, with 13 bases between the two ends. The CDR3 runs 14 residues. CDR1 is SEHNR and CDR2 is FQNEAQ in the germline V gene (reference sequence). DNA of the CDR3: TGTGCCAGCAGCTTAGTCCCCGGGAGCCTTGAAGCTTTCTTT. Amino acid sequence: CASSLVPGSLEAFF.